A single sample is the source of the 23 T cell receptor beta chains below, sequenced in a study of vaccination and CD4 T cells after COVID-19. This sample's treatment: roughly 11-day PBMC culture with coronavirus spike peptide pools or control peptides (ViraFEST assay). Their recognized antigens are unknown. Sequencing of the DNA from cultured CD4+ T cells was carried out with the Oncomine TCR Beta short-read assay. TCRdb redid the calling of the PCR reads with MiXCR, one entry per CDR3 protein. The data contain 15,000 to 20,000 distinct CDR3 sequences, 44% of them seen just once; the ten biggest clones take up about 3.7%. Sequencing used CD4+ T cells from blood, cultured in vitro. The source of these receptors is a human donor who had recovered from COVID-19.

This chain links TRBV27 with TRBJ2-7, with TRBD1 as a possible D gene (7 bases). CDR1 is MNHEY, CDR2 SMNVEV, per germline (reference sequence). V lost 4 bases, J lost 4 bases, and 32 bases lay in between. The CDR3 has 20 residues. CDR3 residues: CASSSFRPSFHQGGMYEQYF. In nucleotides, the CDR3 is TGTGCCAGCAGTTCTTTTCGACCCTCATTTCACCAGGGGGGAATGTACGAGCAGTACTTC.

V usage is TRBV5-6 and J usage is TRBJ2-1, with D uncertain. In germline, CDR1 is SGHDT, CDR2 YYEEEE. V shed 4 bases and J shed 0 bases, with 5 bases lying between them. The CDR3 runs to 13 residues. CDR3 coding DNA: TGTGCCAGCAGCCCCTACTCCTACAATGAGCAGTTCTTC. Residues: CASSPYSYNEQFF.

This clonotype was seen more than once but under ten times. The CDR3 sequence: CAISEGGRVSYEQYF. The CDR3 DNA reads TGTGCCATCAGTGAAGGCGGGAGGGTCTCCTACGAGCAGTACTTC. V is TRBV10-3 and J is TRBJ2-7; TRBD2 matches at 9 bases. The J segment lost 0 bases and the V segment lost 3 bases, leaving 3 bases of the junction unmatched. The CDR3 consists of 15 residues. The germline CDR1 and CDR2 sequences are ENHRY and SYGVKD.

A few counts support this clonotype. The chain combines TRBV25-1 with TRBJ1-2; D remains unclear. V dropped 2 bases and J dropped 0 bases, with 4 bases sitting between them. Looked up from germline, CDR1 is MGHDK and CDR2 is SYGVNS. The CDR3 is made up of 13 amino acids. As DNA, the CDR3 is TGTGCCAGCAGTGAAGAAACTAACTATGGCTACACCTTC. This codes for CASSEETNYGYTF.

The chain is built from TRBV10-3 and TRBJ2-2, with TRBD2 as a possible D gene (5 bases). CDR1 and CDR2 from the germline V gene are ENHRY and SYGVKD. This CDR3 contains 13 residues. Trimming pared 6 bases from V and 2 bases from J, leaving 7 bases between. Here the CDR3 DNA reads TGTGCCATCAGGGAGGTTAACACCGGGGAGCTGTTTTTT. It encodes CAIREVNTGELFF.

This clonotype has a handful of counts. This sequence joins TRBV30 and TRBJ1-1; 8 nucleotides match TRBD1. The CDR3 consists of 16 residues. Germline V lookup: CDR1 GTSNPN, CDR2 SVGIG (reference sequence). V was clipped by 0 bases and J by 4 bases; unmatched bases: 10. The CDR3 sequence is CAWSVRNRGRITEAFF. CDR3 in DNA: TGTGCCTGGAGTGTACGGAACAGGGGGAGGATCACTGAAGCTTTCTTT.

The chain has TRBV7-7 and TRBJ2-3; 7 bases fit TRBD1. V dropped 6 bases and J dropped 2; count of bases not matched to a gene: 8. This CDR3 is built from 15 residues. Germline V gene sequence: CDR1 SSHAT, CDR2 FNYEAQ (reference sequence). The CDR3: CASSQTGISTDTQYF. The DNA for the CDR3 is TGTGCCAGCAGTCAGACAGGGATTTCCACAGATACGCAGTATTTT.

The J gene is TRBJ2-1, the V gene TRBV7-2, with D hard to call. Looked up from germline, CDR1 is SGHTA and CDR2 is FQGNSA. The V gene lost 3 bases and the J gene lost 2 bases, with 11 bases spanning the gap. The CDR3 runs 15 residues. The CDR3 loop is CASSFDLKTYNEQFF. In DNA form, the CDR3 reads TGTGCCAGCAGCTTCGACTTGAAAACCTACAATGAGCAGTTCTTC.

This clonotype was counted a few times. The J gene is TRBJ2-6, the V gene TRBV4-2; possibly TRBD2 for D (6 bases). In germline, CDR1 is LGHNA, CDR2 YNFKEQ. Trimming cost V 2 bases and J 0 bases, with 8 bases left between them. CDR3 length: 16 amino acids. Written as DNA, the CDR3 is TGTGCCAGCAGCCAACTGCGGGGCTCTGGGGCCAACGTCCTGACTTTC. Translation gives CASSQLRGSGANVLTF.

The chain links TRBV6-2 or TRBV6-3 to TRBJ2-1, with 7 bases identical to TRBD2. The CDR3 is made up of 12 amino acids. Germline assignment: CDR1 MNHEY and CDR2 SVGEGT. The ends lost 10 bases at V and 8 bases at J; junction bases unmatched: 8. The CDR3 spells CATRTSIHEQFF. CDR3 in DNA: TGTGCCACCCGGACTAGTATCCATGAGCAGTTCTTC.

The chain recombines TRBV20-1 with TRBJ2-3; TRBD2 agrees at 16 bases. Unmatched junction bases numbered 11, after V lost 5 bases and J lost 3 bases. This CDR3 has 18 residues. CDR1 and CDR2 (germline): DFQATT, SNEGSKA (reference sequence). The CDR3 loop reads CSAPGLAGGKAYTDTQYF. DNA for the CDR3: TGCAGTGCTCCGGGACTAGCGGGAGGGAAGGCGTATACAGATACGCAGTATTTT.

By share of the sample, this clonotype is medium-sized. The rearrangement links TRBV6-1 to TRBJ1-5; D unclear. The CDR3 totals 14 residues. In germline, CDR1 is MNHNS, CDR2 SASEGT. With 6 bases removed from V and 4 bases from J, the gap between germline ends came to 13 bases. The CDR3 bases are TGTGCCAGCAGCTTCATGACGGCAAATCAGCCCCAGCATTTT. Protein sequence: CASSFMTANQPQHF.

The V gene is TRBV6-5, the J gene TRBJ2-2; 8 nucleotides line up with TRBD2. Germline V gives CDR1 MNHEY, CDR2 SVGAGI. V lost 2 bases, J lost 0 bases, and 2 bases stayed unmatched. This CDR3 contains 16 residues. The CDR3 DNA sequence: TGTGCCAGCAGTTACCAGGGACTAGCGAACACCGGGGAGCTGTTTTTT. It codes for CASSYQGLANTGELFF.

The V call is TRBV28, the J call TRBJ2-3, with a tentative D call TRBD2 (6 bases). This CDR3 has 11 residues. CDR1 and CDR2 (germline): MDHEN, SYDVKM. Trimming removed 8 bases at V and 10 bases at J, with 13 bases between. In nucleotides, the CDR3 is TGTGCCAGCGGGGACTTGAGGTCGCAGTATTTT. Its translation is CASGDLRSQYF.

V usage is TRBV24-1 and J usage is TRBJ1-1, with a tentative D call TRBD1 (5 bases). Germline-derived CDR1 and CDR2 are KGHDR and SFDVKD. With 3 bases removed from V and 0 bases from J, the gap between germline ends came to 10 bases. CDR3 length equals 15 residues. The CDR3 nucleotides are TGTGCCACCAGTGATCCCCAGGGAATGAACACTGAAGCTTTCTTT. As protein: CATSDPQGMNTEAFF.

This chain uses TRBV5-1 with TRBJ2-7, with TRBD2 matching 8 bases. V was pared by 1 base and J by 0 bases, with 3 bases of the junction left unmatched. Germline V gene sequence: CDR1 SGHRS, CDR2 YFSETQ. CDR3 length: 15 residues. CDR3 bases: TGCGCCAGCAGCTTGTCTAGCGGGCCCTCCTACGAGCAGTACTTC. It yields the protein CASSLSSGPSYEQYF.

This clonotype was counted only a few times. J is TRBJ2-1 and V is TRBV6-4; 8 bases are a match to TRBD1. The trim removed 5 bases at V and 4 bases at J, leaving 10 bases unmatched. The CDR3 sequence is 16 residues long. Germline CDR1 MRHNA, CDR2 SNTAGT. The CDR3 DNA follows: TGTGCCAGCAGTCGTAGGCCGGGACAGGTTTACAATGAGCAGTTCTTC. It specifies CASSRRPGQVYNEQFF.

The genes are TRBV20-1 and TRBJ2-5, with D possibly being TRBD2 (5 bases). The V end was cut by 7 bases, the J end by 1 base, with 13 bases between. The CDR3 contains 13 residues. Germline lookup yields CDR1 DFQATT and CDR2 SNEGSKA (reference sequence). The CDR3 bases are TGCAGTGTTCCCCTTGAGGGCCAAGAGACCCAGTACTTC. As protein: CSVPLEGQETQYF.

J is TRBJ2-1 and V is TRBV7-9; tentatively, D is TRBD2 (6 bases). V lost 4 bases and J 7 bases, leaving 17 bases between the germline ends. There are 15 residues in the CDR3. Germline lookup yields CDR1 SEHNR and CDR2 FQNEAQ (reference sequence). The CDR3 reads CASSYNSAGRNEQFF. The CDR3 region has the DNA TGTGCCAGCAGCTACAATTCGGCGGGGAGGAATGAGCAGTTCTTC.

The J gene is TRBJ2-1, the V gene TRBV5-4; D is perhaps TRBD1 or TRBD2 (5 bases each). Per germline, CDR1 SGHNT and CDR2 YYREEE (reference sequence). The CDR3 totals 14 residues. V was cut by 2 bases and J by 4 bases, with 10 bases left in between. Here the CDR3 DNA reads TGTGCCAGCAGCTTTCAGGGCGGGTACAATGAGCAGTTCTTC. It codes for CASSFQGGYNEQFF.

This chain connects TRBV7-3 to TRBJ2-7, with TRBD1 identical over 9 bases. This CDR3 spans 13 amino acids. V shed 6 bases, J shed 6 bases, and the junction held 6 bases outside the gene matches. CDR1 and CDR2 from the germline V gene are SGHTA and FQGTGA. CDR3 sequence (DNA): TGTGCCAGCAGTCGGGACAGGGAGGGCGAGCAGTACTTC. Protein: CASSRDREGEQYF.

V is TRBV7-2 and J is TRBJ2-5; no clear D. Trimming left V 5 bases short and J 7 bases short, with 14 bases between. The CDR3 length is 13 residues. Germline V gene lookup returns CDR1 SGHTA and CDR2 FQGNSA. CDR3 DNA: TGTGCCAGCAGCCAAACCGTATTAGGGACCCAGTACTTC. This codes for CASSQTVLGTQYF.

The rearrangement links TRBV6-1 to TRBJ1-1; 7 positions match TRBD1. This CDR3 spans 12 amino acids. Germline CDR1 reads MNHNS; CDR2 reads SASEGT. The junction had 3 bases not matched to a gene; V was cut back by 11 bases and J by 0 bases. The CDR3: CAGDSMNTEAFF. CDR3 sequence (DNA): TGTGCCGGGGACAGCATGAACACTGAAGCTTTCTTT.